The clone carrying this T cell receptor beta chain has only a few counts. V was cut by 3 bases and J by 5 bases, with 10 bases left in between. Germline V gene lookup returns CDR1 SGHTA and CDR2 FQGNSA. CDR3 length: 13 amino acids. The sample belongs to a study of blood T cell repertoires in COVID-19. At the level of the study: The United States, Italy and Spain provided the acute and convalescent COVID-19 samples. PBMCs, B-cell-depleted T cells, or T cells provided the cDNA or gDNA that made up the material.

Methods used by the authors: Amplification from reference gene primers served as the basis for estimated nucleated cell counts. Sequenced by immunoSEQ multiplex PCR; TCRdb stores in-frame clones only, minus some. V, J and clone size reflect that table, while D and trimming were determined from the DNA. The data show around 200,000 clones, about 90% seen once. Sequenced input: peripheral blood. This clonotype was sampled from a man between 40 and 49 years old with active or convalescent COVID-19. The chain uses TRBV7-2 and TRBJ1-2; possible D gene TRBD1, 5 bases. CDR3 amino acids: CASSLGGGYGYTF. Written as DNA, the CDR3 is TGTGCCAGCAGCTTGGGGGGAGGTTATGGCTACACCTTC.